The sequence of this T cell receptor beta chain was determined in a study of beta chain features in type 1 diabetes. Deletions cut 4 bases from V and 2 bases from J, with 12 bases between. The CDR3 consists of 15 residues. Germline-derived CDR1 and CDR2 are LNHNV and YYDKDF (reference sequence). Sequenced material consisted of expressed TCRB transcripts (all of the isolated RNA was reverse transcribed). The table came from immunoSEQ multiplex PCR; TCRdb's copy has only in-frame clones and leaves some out. This table holds hundreds of thousands of clones, about 16% found once. This clonotype was obtained from a man aged 18 to 29 in good health. The sequencing sample was made of naive CD4+ T cells from blood. This chain joins TRBV15 and TRBJ1-5, with a possible D match to TRBD1 (6 bases). The CDR3 protein is CATSTLRQGNQPQHF. The DNA of the CDR3 is TGTGCCACCAGCACCCTGCGACAGGGCAATCAGCCCCAGCATTTT. The variable domain in full, with the rest retrieved from reference TRBV15 and TRBJ1-5, is DAMVIQNPRYQVTQFGKPVTLSCSQTLNHNVMYWYQQKSSQAPKLLFHYYDKDFNNEADTPDNFQSRRPNTSFCFLDIRSPGLGDTAMYLCATSTLRQGNQPQHFGDGTRLSIL.